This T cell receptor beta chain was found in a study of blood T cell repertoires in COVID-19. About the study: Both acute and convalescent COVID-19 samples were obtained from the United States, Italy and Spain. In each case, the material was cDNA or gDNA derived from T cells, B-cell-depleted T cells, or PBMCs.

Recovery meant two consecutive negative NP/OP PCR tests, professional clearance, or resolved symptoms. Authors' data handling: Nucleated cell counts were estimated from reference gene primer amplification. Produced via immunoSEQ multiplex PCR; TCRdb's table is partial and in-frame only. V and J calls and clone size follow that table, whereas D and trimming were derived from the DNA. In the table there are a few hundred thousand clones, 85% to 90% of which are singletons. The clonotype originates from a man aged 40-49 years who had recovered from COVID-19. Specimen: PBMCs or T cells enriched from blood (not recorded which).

Here the CDR3 DNA reads TGTGCCAGCAGCTTTTGGAGCGGGAGGGTCTACGAGCAGTACTTC. Translation: CASSFWSGRVYEQYF. The chain uses TRBV11-2 and TRBJ2-7; 10 nucleotides line up with TRBD2. J gave up 3 bases and V 3 bases, and 5 bases lay outside the gene matches. CDR3 size: 15 residues. Germline V gene data show CDR1 as SGHAT and CDR2 as FQNNGV. Supplemented by reference TRBV11-2 and TRBJ2-7, the full variable domain reads EAGVAQSPRYKIIEKRQSVAFWCNPISGHATLYWYQQILGQGPKLLIQFQNNGVVDDSQLPKDRFSAERLKGVDSTLKIQPAKLEDSAVYLCASSFWSGRVYEQYFGPGTRLTVT.